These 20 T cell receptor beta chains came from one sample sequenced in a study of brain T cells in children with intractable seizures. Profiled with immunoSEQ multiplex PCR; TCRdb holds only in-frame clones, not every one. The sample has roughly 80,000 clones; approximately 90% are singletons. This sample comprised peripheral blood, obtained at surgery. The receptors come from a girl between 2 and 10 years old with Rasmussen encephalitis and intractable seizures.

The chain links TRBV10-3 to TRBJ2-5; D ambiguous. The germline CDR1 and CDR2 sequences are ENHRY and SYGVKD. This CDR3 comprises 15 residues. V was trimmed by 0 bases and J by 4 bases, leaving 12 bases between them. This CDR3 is CAISESTLGGETQYF. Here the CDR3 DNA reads TGTGCCATCAGTGAGTCGACATTGGGTGGAGAGACCCAGTACTTC.

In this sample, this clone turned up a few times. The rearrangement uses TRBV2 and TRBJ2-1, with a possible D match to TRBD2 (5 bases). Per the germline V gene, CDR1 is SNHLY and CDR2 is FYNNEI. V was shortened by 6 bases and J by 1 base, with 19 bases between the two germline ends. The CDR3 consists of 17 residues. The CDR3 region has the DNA TGTGCCAGCAGCCTCGAACCGACTGGAGGATCCTACAATGAGCAGTTCTTC. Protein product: CASSLEPTGGSYNEQFF. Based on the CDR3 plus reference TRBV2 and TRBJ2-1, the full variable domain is EPEVTQTPSHQVTQMGQEVILRCVPISNHLYFYWYRQILGQKVEFLVSFYNNEISEKSEIFDDQFSVERPDGSNFTLKIRSTKLEDSAMYFCASSLEPTGGSYNEQFFGPGTRLTVL.

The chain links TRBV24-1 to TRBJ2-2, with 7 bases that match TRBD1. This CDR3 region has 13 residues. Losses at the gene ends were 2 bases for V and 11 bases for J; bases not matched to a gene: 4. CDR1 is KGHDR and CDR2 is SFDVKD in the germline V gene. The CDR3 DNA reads TGTGCCACCAGTGATTCGACAGGGCGAGAGCTGTTTTTT. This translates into CATSDSTGRELFF.

CDR3 protein: CASSQGLSAYEQYF. The CDR3 DNA follows: TGTGCCAGCAGCCAAGGTCTGTCAGCTTACGAGCAGTACTTC. The rearrangement joins TRBV3-1 (or the pseudogene TRBV3-2) to TRBJ2-7, with D unclear. Germline lookup yields CDR1 LGHDT and CDR2 YNNKEL (reference sequence). Trimming removed 1 base at V and 4 bases at J, with 11 bases between. CDR3 length: 14 residues.

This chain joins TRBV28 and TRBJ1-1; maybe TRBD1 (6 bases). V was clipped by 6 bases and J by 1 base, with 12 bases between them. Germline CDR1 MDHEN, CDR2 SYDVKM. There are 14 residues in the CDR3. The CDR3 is CASSLQGTNTEAFF. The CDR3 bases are TGTGCCAGCAGCCTACAGGGTACGAACACTGAAGCTTTCTTT.

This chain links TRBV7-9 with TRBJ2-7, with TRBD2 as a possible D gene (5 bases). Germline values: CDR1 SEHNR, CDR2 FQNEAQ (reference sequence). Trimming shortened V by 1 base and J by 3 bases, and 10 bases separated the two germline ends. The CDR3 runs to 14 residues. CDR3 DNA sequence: TGTGCCAGCAGCTTAGGACGGGAATACTACGAGCAGTACTTC. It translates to CASSLGREYYEQYF.

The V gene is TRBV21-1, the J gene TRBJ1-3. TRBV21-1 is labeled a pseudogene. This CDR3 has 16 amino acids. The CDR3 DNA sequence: TGTGCCAGCACCCTTTCCGAGGACGTACCTGGAAACACCATATATTTT. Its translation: CASTLSEDVPGNTIYF.

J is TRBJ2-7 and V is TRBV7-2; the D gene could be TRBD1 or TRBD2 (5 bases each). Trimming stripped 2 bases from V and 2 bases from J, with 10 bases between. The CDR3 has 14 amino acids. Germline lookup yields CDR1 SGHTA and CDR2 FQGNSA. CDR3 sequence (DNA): TGTGCCAGCAGCTTACCCGGGACCCCCTACGAGCAGTACTTC. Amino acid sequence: CASSLPGTPYEQYF.

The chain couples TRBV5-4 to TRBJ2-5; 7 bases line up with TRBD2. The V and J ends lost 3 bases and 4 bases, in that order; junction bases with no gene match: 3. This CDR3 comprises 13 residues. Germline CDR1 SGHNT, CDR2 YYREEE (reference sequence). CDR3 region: CASSSERGETQYF. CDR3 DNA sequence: TGTGCCAGCAGCTCGGAGCGGGGAGAGACCCAGTACTTC.

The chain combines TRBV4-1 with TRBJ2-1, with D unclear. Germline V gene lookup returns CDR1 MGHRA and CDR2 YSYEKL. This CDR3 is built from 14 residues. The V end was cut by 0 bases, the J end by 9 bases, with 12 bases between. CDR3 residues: CASSQDIRSTEQFF. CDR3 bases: TGCGCCAGCAGCCAAGATATAAGGTCAACTGAGCAGTTCTTC.

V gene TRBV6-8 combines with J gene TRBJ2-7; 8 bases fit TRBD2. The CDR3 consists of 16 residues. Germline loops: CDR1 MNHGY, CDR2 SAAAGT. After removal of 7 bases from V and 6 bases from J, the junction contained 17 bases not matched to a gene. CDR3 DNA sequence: TGTGCCAGCAATCCCCCGCCTCAGCGGGAGCACGGCGAGCAGTACTTC. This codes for CASNPPPQREHGEQYF.

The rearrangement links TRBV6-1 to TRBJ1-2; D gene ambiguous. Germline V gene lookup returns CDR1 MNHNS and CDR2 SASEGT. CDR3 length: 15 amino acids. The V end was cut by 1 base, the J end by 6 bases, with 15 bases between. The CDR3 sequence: CASSEVAVLGNGYTF. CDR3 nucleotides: TGTGCCAGCAGTGAAGTGGCGGTTTTGGGGAATGGCTACACCTTC.

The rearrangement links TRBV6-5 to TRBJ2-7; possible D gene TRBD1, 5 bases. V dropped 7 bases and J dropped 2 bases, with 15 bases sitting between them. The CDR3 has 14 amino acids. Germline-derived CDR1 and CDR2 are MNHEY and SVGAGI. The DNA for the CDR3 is TGTGCCAGCACCAAGACAGCCCCTCCCTACGAGCAGTACTTC. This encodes CASTKTAPPYEQYF.

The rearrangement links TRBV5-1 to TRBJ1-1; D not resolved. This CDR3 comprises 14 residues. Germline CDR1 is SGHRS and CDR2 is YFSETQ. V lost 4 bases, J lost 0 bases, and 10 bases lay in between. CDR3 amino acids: CASSGNTLNTEAFF. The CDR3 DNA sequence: TGCGCCAGCAGCGGAAACACCCTGAACACTGAAGCTTTCTTT.

The CDR3 bases are TGTGCCAGCAGATCGTACACTGAAGCTTTCTTT. The encoded protein is CASRSYTEAFF. This chain connects TRBV28 to TRBJ1-1, with no clear D. The germline V gene has CDR1 MDHEN and CDR2 SYDVKM. Trimming removed 6 bases from V and 3 bases from J, with 5 bases in between. The length of the CDR3 is 11 residues. Drawing the rest from reference TRBV28 and TRBJ1-1, the complete variable domain is DVKVTQSSRYLVKRTGEKVFLECVQDMDHENMFWYRQDPGLGLRLIYFSYDVKMKEKGDIPEGYSVSREKKERFSLILESASTNQTSMYLCASRSYTEAFFGQGTRLTVV.

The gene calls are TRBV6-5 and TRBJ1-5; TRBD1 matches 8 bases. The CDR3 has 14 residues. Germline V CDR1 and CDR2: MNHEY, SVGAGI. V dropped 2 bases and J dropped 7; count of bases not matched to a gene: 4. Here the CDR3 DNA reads TGTGCCAGCAGTTACGGGTCAGGGGGCCAGCCCCAGCATTTT. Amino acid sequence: CASSYGSGGQPQHF.

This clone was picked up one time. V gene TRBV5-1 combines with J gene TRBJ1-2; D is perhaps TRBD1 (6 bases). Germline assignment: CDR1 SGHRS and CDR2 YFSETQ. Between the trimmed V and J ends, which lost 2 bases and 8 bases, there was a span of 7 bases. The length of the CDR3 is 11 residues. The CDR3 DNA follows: TGCGCCAGCAGCTTAGGGGGAGGCTACACCTTC. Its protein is CASSLGGGYTF.

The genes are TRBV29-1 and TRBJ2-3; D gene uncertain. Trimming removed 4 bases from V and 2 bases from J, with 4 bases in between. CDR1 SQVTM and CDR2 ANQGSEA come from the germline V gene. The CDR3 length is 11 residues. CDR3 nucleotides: TGCAGCGTTGGGGACACAGATACGCAGTATTTT. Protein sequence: CSVGDTDTQYF.

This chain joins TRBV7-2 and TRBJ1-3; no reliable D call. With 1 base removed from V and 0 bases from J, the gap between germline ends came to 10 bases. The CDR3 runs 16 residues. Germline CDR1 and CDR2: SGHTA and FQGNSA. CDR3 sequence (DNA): TGTGCCAGCAGCTTAGGCGGCGGTCCCTCTGGAAACACCATATATTTT. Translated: CASSLGGGPSGNTIYF.

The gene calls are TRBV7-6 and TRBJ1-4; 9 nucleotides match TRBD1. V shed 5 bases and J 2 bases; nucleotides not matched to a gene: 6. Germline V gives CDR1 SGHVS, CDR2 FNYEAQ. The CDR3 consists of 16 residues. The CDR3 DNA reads TGTGCCAGCAGCCGGGGGACAGGGTGGACTAATGAAAAACTGTTTTTT. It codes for CASSRGTGWTNEKLFF. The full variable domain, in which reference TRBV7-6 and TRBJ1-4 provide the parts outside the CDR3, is GAGVSQSPRYKVTKRGQDVALRCDPISGHVSLYWYRQALGQGPEFLTYFNYEAQQDKSGLPNDRFSAERPEGSISTLTIQRTEQRDSAMYRCASSRGTGWTNEKLFFGSGTQLSVL.